This T cell receptor beta chain is from a study of cytomegalovirus exposure and HLA in healthy donors (dated by TCRdb to about 2017). For the study in its entirety: According to an earlier analysis of a few hundred of the donors, roughly 180 million T cells yielded 120 million or so unique TCR beta sequences and about 300 Gb of sequence data. About 300 gigabases of sequencing data and around 87 million unique TCR sequences were included in an early release covering about 700 HLA-typed donors. Of the roughly 400 genotyped donors, approximately 80% fell in the genetic ancestry cluster associated with self-reported Caucasian donors. The study was designed to test whether signatures of past pathogen exposure could be identified by cataloging public T cell receptors. The T cell repertoires of several hundred subjects were profiled by immunosequencing and related to cytomegalovirus serostatus. Besides the first cohort of some 670 subjects, a separate validation cohort made up of over 100 different subjects was used. High-throughput TCR immunosequencing, statistical association of individual TCRs with disease status, and machine learning were combined to predict cytomegalovirus infection status. A later analysis re-analyzed previously published TCR beta repertoires from approximately 670 donors and added high-resolution HLA genotyping to study TCR occurrence patterns. In the later analysis, no new phenotypic data were used to find candidate immune exposures; instead, reliance was placed on TCR beta sequences and their occurrence across donors. In an earlier analysis of roughly 540 of the donors, high-throughput TCR beta sequencing was used to judge whether each TCR beta V gene segment behaved as functional or pseudogenic. Donor age, sex, ethnicity and CMV serostatus were compiled alongside the repertoire data. A later genetic analysis used genome-wide SNP genotypes for about 60% of the roughly 700 donors, treating that subset as a discovery cohort. All discovery cohort repertoires had been generated on a single sequencing platform. HLA typing covered class I and class II loci at four-digit resolution. Typing coverage differed by locus: A, B, C, DRB1 and DQB1 were typed in about 620-630 donors, DQA1 in 522, DPA1 in approximately 610, and DPB1 in approximately 450. Because of strong linkage in the cohort, roughly five DR-DQ haplotypes were treated as single units for association and clustering. On average, about 200,000 unique TCR beta nucleotide sequences were sequenced per donor among 398 genotyped donors of the cohort, with 15% to 20% of those sequences being non-productive. Points the paper makes about the study in general: Several of the top co-occurrence clusters appeared to be linked to parvovirus B19, influenza, CMV and Epstein-Barr virus, according to a later analysis. According to the authors, the approach could potentially be generalized to other disease states and immunological phenotypes. HLA typing was unavailable for some donors at each locus, so association tests used only the typed subset. The study listed over 150 TCR beta chains as associated with cytomegalovirus. For the cohort, immune exposure information was limited to CMV serostatus. A further reported finding was that TCR beta sequences accurately predicted the HLA-A and HLA-B alleles for most subjects in the first cohort. An earlier analysis of approximately 600 of the donors showed that most TCR beta V segments appeared in productive rearrangements either about 90% or about 30% of the time, which broadly matched IMGT annotations. Some IMGT-functional V segments, including TRBV6-2 and TRBV6-3, could not be distinguished by the 87-base-pair reads and were therefore excluded. V-gene and J-gene trimming of TCR beta chains was associated with a missense DCLRE1C variant in a later genetic analysis, and the association was replicated in an independent cohort. Correlated functional status among segregating V segments might be attributable to linkage disequilibrium, but an unknown experimental factor could not be ruled out. In a later genetic analysis, fewer N-insertions in productive TCRs were reported among donors in an Asian-associated ancestry cluster than the roughly 640-donor mean. The classifier was reported to diagnose cytomegalovirus status with high specificity and sensitivity in both the original cohort and the validation cohort. In vitro tests confirmed that a few of the cytomegalovirus-associated TCR beta chains recognize cytomegalovirus antigens. A later analysis found that TCR association rates varied across HLA loci, with DRB1 alleles showing the most associated TCRs and HLA-C alleles the fewest. Most TCR sequences were observed very rarely across donors, whereas some public TCRs were present in many individuals. Most CMV-associated TCR beta chains appeared to be HLA-restricted in a later analysis, and the HLA associations seemed to be driven largely by CMV exposure. Presence/absence analyses assumed roughly uniform sequencing depth across donors, an assumption that may not hold. When HLA alleles, especially DR and DQ, strongly co-occurred, attributing TCR associations to individual alleles was difficult. The cohort was sequenced for TCR beta chains only, and without alpha or paired-chain data the features that could be detected were limited. A cluster of highly shared sequence variants was judged likely to be a technical artifact of the sequencing pipeline. In a later analysis, 15,000 to 20,000 TCR beta sequences were associated with specific HLA alleles at a false discovery rate of 0.05. Because counts were too low, more than 15 rarely observed V segments, including chromosome 9 orphons, were left out of the earlier analysis of several hundred of the donors. In a later analysis, HLA-associated TCR beta chains showed more clonal expansion and lower generation probabilities than non-associated chains that were equally common.

The library was made by the immunoSEQ multiplex PCR assay. The multiplex PCR relied on a mix of 60 forward primers for TCR Vbeta segments and 13 reverse primers for TCR Jbeta segments. Amplification of the CDR3 region of rearranged TCR beta genes was performed with a multiplex PCR assay on genomic DNA. The Illumina HiSeq System was used to sequence the amplified TCR beta libraries as 87-base-pair reads. Turning to the authors' computational methods: A later analysis counted some 74 million unique TCR beta chains across the 666 repertoires, and roughly 10 million of these chains were shared by at least two donors. Raw reads were error-corrected and collapsed into unique sequences by a nearest-neighbor algorithm in which closely related sequences were merged to remove PCR and sequencing errors. Alignment of CDR3 sequences to IMGT reference sequences was used to assign V, D and J gene segments. Each retained sequence needed at least a six-nucleotide match to both a V gene segment and a J gene segment. A rearrangement was called productive if the CDR3 had no stop codons and remained in frame with V and J, and every other rearrangement was called non-productive. CDR3 was defined according to IMGT convention as the region running from the second conserved V-encoded cysteine to the conserved J-encoded phenylalanine. In an earlier analysis of approximately 500 of the donors, sequences lacking an unambiguous match to a single V gene segment were excluded. An earlier analysis of several hundred of the donors called V segments functional above 56.7% productive rearrangements and segregating when the between-donor standard deviation exceeded 5%. A statistical classification framework was developed to diagnose cytomegalovirus status using the catalog of TCR beta chain sequences. In a later analysis, TCR nucleotide sequences were compared against IMGT/GENE-DB human TR gene sequences so that V and J genes could be assigned. Using the TCRdist pipeline, a later analysis assigned CDR3 sequences along with most-parsimonious VDJ recombination scenarios. In a later analysis, every TCR beta chain was defined by the combination of its CDR3 amino acid sequence and its V-gene family, and reads without a unique V-gene family were dropped. As a way to deal with suspected cross-contamination and a sequencing artifact, a later analysis dropped roughly 600 nucleotide sequences that were highly shared and had low generation probability. In a later analysis, a clonal expansion index for each public chain was calculated from normalized within-repertoire ranks of inferred template counts. Generation probabilities in a later analysis came from a VDJ recombination model fitted to out-of-frame rearrangements, and those results were checked against IGoR. In a later analysis, hypergeometric tests were used to score TCR-TCR, TCR-HLA and TCR-CMV co-occurrence, with a repertoire-size bias correction applied to TCR pairs. False discovery rates were estimated in a later analysis by permuting HLA or CMV assignments 20 times. In a later analysis, co-occurring TCRs were grouped using DBSCAN, and TCRdist sequence similarity was added for clustering within HLA-allele-positive subsets. Repertoires with fewer than 30,000 or more than 120,000 public chains, plus five repertoires with anomalous nucleotide sharing, were excluded from co-occurrence clustering. Entries here come from immuneACCESS through TCRdb and include only in-frame sequences with V and J called. Some clones fail to appear in such tables; in the studies checked, an unresolved V gene covers under half of the shortfall, and the cause of the remainder is unknown. The D gene and trimming were derived from the DNA, and the V and J assignments and clone size from that table. In all, the sample holds about 50,000 clones, and 65% to 80% of those were seen once. 9% to 9.5% of the sample rests with the top ten.

Measured from the cysteine to the phenylalanine, the CDR3 is 15 residues long. The read is trimmed to its CDR3 DNA, 45 bases read in frame from base 1. At the junction V is shortened by 4 bases and J by 7 bases; bases outside the gene matches: 7. The germline V gene (reference sequence) sets CDR1 to SEHNR and CDR2 to FQNEAQ. On this clone itself: No antigen is known for it. It has no much larger one-base neighbor in the sample; base qualities were not kept.

The cohort consisted of 600 to 700 healthy bone marrow donors. At the time of sampling, all cohort members were nominally healthy, though unrecorded immune exposures were likely present. The donor was CMV seronegative and was included in the group of a few hundred seronegative cohort members. Each donor provided a peripheral blood sample, and peripheral blood mononuclear cells were used for TCR beta sequencing. The Qiagen DNeasy Blood Extraction Kit was used to extract genomic DNA from the blood cell samples. Sequenced sample: PBMCs. The clonotype comes from a woman aged 50 to 60 in good health and CMV-seronegative. This chain is built from TRBV7-9 and TRBJ2-1; 10 of the junction bases match TRBD2. The sequenced DNA is TGTGCCAGCAGCTCCCAGCGGGAGGGCCTAAATGAGCAGTTCTTC. It translates as CASSSQREGLNEQFF.